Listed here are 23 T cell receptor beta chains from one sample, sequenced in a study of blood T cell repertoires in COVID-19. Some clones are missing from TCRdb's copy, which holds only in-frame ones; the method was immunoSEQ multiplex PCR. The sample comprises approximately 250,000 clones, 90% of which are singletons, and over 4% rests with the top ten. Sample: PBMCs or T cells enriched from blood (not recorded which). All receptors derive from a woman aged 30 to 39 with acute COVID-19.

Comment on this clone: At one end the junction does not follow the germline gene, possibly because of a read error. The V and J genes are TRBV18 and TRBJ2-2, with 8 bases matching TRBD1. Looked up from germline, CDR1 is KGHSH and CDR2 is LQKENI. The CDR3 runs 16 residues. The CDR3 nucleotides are TGTGCCAGCTCACCTGGACAGGGAACGAATACCGGGGAGCTGTTTTTT. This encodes CASSPGQGTNTGELFF. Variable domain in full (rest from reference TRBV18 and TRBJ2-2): NAGVMQNPRHLVRRRGQEARLRCSPMKGHSHVYWYRQLPEEGLKFMVYLQKENIIDESGMPKERFSAEFPKEGPSILRIQQVVRGDSAAYFCASSPGQGTNTGELFFGEGSRLTVL.

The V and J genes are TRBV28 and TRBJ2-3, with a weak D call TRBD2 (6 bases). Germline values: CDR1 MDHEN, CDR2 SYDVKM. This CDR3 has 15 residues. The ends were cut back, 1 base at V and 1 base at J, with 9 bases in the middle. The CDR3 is CASSLYRERTDTQYF. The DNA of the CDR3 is TGTGCCAGCAGTTTATACCGGGAGCGCACAGATACGCAGTATTTT.

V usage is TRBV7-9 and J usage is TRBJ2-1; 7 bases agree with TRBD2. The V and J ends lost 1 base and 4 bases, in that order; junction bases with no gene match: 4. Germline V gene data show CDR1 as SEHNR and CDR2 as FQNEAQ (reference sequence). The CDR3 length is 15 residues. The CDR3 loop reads CASSLGGRRYNEQFF. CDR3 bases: TGTGCCAGCAGCTTAGGCGGGAGAAGATACAATGAGCAGTTCTTC.

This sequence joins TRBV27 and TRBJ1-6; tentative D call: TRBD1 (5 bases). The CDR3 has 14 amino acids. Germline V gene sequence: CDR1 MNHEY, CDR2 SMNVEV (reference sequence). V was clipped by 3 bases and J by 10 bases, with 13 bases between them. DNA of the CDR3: TGTGCCAGCAGTTTGGTTCAGGGAGGATCACCCCTCCACTTT. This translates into CASSLVQGGSPLHF.

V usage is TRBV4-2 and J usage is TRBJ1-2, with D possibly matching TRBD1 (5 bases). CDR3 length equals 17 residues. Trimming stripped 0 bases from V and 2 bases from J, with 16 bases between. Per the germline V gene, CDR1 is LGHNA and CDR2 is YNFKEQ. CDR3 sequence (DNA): TGTGCCAGCAGCCAAGACGCTACCGAACAGGAGAACTATGGCTACACCTTC. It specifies CASSQDATEQENYGYTF.

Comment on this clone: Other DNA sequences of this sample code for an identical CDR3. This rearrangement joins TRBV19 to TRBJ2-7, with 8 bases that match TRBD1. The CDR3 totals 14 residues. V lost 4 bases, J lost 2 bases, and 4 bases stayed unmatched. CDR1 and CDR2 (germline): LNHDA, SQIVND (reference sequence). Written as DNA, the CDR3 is TGTGCCAGTAGTACCGGACAGGGTCCCTACGAGCAGTACTTC. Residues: CASSTGQGPYEQYF.

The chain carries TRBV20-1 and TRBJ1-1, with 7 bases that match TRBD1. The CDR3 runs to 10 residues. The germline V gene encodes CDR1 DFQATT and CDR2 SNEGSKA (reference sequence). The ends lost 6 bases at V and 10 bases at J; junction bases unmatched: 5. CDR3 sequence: CSAEQGRAFF. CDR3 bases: TGCAGTGCGGAACAGGGGCGAGCTTTCTTT.

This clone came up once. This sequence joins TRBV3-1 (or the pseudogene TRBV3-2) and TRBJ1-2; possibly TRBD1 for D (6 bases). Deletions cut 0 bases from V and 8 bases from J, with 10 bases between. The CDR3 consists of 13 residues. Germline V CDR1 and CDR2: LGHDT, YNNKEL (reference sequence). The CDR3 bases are TGTGCCAGCAGCCAAGAAGGGGGGGACGGCTACACCTTC. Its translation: CASSQEGGDGYTF.

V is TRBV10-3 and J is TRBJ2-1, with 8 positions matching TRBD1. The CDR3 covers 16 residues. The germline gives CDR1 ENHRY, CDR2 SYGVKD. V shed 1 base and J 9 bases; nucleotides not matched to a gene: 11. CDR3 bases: TGTGCCATCAGTGAGTTTCGGTCAGGGGGCGGAGGTGAGCAGTTCTTC. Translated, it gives CAISEFRSGGGGEQFF.

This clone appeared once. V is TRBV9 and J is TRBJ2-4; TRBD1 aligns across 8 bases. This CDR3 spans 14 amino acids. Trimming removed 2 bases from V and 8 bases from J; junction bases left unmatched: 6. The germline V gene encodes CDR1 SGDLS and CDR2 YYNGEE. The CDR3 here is CASSVKDREDIQYF. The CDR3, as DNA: TGTGCCAGCAGCGTGAAGGACAGGGAAGACATTCAGTACTTC.

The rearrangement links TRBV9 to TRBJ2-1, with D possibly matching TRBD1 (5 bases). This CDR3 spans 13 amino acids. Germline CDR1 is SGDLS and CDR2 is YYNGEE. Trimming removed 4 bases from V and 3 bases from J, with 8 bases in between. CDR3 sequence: CASSKTDYNEQFF. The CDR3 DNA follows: TGTGCCAGCAGCAAGACAGACTACAATGAGCAGTTCTTC.

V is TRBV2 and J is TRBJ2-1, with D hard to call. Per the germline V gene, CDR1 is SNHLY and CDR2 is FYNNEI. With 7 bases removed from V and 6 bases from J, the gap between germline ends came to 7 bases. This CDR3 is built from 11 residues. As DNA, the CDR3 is TGTGCCAGCATAACAACCAATGAGCAGTTCTTC. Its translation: CASITTNEQFF.

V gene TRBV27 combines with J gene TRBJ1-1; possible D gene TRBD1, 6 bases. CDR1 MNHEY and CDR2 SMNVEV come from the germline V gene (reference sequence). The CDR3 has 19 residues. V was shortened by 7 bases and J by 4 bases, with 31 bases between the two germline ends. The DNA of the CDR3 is TGTGCCAGCAAGGGCTCAGCGGGGACATCAGAAGTGTGGAGCACTGAAGCTTTCTTT. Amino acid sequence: CASKGSAGTSEVWSTEAFF.

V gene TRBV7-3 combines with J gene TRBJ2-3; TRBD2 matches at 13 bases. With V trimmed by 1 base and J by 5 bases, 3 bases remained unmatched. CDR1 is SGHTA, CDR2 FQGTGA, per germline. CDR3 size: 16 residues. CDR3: CASSLRTSGSGDTQYF. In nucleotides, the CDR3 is TGTGCCAGCAGCTTAAGGACTAGCGGGAGTGGAGATACGCAGTATTTT.

The CDR3 DNA reads as TGTGCCAGCAGTTTACACGGTACAGGGTGGAACTCTGGGGCCAACGTCCTGACTTTC. Its protein product is CASSLHGTGWNSGANVLTF. The chain recombines TRBV27 with TRBJ2-6; a possible D gene is TRBD1 (6 bases). The CDR3 length is 19 residues. Trimming took 2 bases from V and 0 from J, leaving 17 bases between them. Per the germline V gene, CDR1 is MNHEY and CDR2 is SMNVEV (reference sequence).

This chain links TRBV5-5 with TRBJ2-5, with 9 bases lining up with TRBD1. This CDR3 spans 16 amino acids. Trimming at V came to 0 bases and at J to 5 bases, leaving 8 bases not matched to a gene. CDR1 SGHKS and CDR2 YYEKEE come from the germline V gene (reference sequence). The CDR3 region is CASSLVRGQGLETQYF. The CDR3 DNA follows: TGTGCCAGCAGCTTGGTGCGCGGACAGGGGTTGGAGACCCAGTACTTC.

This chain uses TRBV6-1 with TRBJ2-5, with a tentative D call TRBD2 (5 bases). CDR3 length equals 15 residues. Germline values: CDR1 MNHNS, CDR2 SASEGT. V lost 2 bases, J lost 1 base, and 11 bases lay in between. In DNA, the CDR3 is TGTGCCAGCAGTGAACCGGGGATTTCCCAAGAGACCCAGTACTTC. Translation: CASSEPGISQETQYF.

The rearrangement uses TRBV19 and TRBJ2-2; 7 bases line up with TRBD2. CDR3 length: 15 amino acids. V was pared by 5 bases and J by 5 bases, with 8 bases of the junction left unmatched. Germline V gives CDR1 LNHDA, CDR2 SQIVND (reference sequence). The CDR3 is CASSPAGLLTGELFF. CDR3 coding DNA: TGTGCCAGTAGTCCAGCGGGACTGCTAACCGGGGAGCTGTTTTTT.

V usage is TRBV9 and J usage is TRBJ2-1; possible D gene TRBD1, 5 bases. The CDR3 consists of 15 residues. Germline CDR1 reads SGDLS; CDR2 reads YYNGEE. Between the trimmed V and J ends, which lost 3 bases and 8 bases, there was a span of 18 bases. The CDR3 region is CASSGIRAGYDEQFF. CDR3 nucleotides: TGTGCCAGCAGCGGCATACGGGCAGGGTACGATGAGCAGTTCTTC.

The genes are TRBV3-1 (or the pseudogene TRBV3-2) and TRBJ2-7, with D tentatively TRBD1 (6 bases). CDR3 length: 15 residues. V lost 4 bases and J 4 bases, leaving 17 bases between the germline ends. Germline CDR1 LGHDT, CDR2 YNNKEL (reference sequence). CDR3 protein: CASSPRTGGEYEQYF. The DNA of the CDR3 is TGTGCCAGCAGCCCCCGCACTGGGGGCGAGTACGAGCAGTACTTC.

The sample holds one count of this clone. The CDR3 protein is CASSQPHTGEGGSNQPQHF. The CDR3 DNA is TGCGCCAGCAGTCAACCTCACACAGGGGAAGGCGGAAGCAATCAGCCCCAGCATTTT. The chain recombines TRBV23-1 with TRBJ1-5, with 7 positions matching TRBD1. TRBV23-1 is known as an ORF, though its function is uncertain. This CDR3 spans 19 amino acids. Germline trimming cut 2 bases from V and 1 base from J; bases unmatched to any gene: 14.

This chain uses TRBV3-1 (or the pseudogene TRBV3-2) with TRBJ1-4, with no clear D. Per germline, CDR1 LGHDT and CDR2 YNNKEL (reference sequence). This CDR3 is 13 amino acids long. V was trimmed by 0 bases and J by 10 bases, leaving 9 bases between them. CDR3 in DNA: TGTGCCAGCAGCCAAGATACAGTTGGAAAACTGTTTTTT. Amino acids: CASSQDTVGKLFF.

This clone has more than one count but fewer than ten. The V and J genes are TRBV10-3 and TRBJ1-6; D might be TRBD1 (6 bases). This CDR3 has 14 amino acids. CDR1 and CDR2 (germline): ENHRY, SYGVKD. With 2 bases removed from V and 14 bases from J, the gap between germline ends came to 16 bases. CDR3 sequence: CAISEERGGATLHF. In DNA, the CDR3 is TGTGCCATCAGTGAGGAACGGGGGGGGGCAACCCTCCACTTT.